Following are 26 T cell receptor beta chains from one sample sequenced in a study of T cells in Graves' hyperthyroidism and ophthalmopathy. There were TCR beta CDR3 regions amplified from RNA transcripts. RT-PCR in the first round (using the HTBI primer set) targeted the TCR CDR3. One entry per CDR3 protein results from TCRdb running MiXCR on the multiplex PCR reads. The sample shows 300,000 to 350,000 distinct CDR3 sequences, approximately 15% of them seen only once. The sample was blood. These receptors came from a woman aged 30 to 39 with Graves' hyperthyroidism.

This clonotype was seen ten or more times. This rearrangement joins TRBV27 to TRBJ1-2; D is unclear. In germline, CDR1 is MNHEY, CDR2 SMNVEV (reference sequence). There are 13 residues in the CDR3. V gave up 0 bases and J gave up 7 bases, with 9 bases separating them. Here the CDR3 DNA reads TGTGCCAGCAGTTTATCTAGGCGGGGTGGCTACACCTTC. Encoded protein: CASSLSRRGGYTF.

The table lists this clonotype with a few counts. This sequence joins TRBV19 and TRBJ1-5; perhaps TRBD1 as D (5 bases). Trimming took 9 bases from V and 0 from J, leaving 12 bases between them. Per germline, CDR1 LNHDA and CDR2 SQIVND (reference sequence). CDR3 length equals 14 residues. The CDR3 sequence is CASGTRASNQPQHF. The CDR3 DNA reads TGTGCCAGCGGGACCAGGGCTAGCAATCAGCCCCAGCATTTT.

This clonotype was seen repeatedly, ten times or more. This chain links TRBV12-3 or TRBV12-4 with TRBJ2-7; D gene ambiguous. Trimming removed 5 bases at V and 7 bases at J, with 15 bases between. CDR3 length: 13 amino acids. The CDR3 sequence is CASSGPLTSEQYF. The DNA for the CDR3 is TGTGCCAGCAGTGGACCGCTTACGTCTGAGCAGTACTTC.

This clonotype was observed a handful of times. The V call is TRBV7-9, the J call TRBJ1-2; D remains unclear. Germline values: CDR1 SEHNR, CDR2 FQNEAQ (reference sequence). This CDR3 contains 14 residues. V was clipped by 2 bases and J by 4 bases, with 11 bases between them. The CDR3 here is CASSLKGGLYGYTF. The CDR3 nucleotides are TGTGCCAGCAGCTTAAAGGGAGGGCTCTATGGCTACACCTTC.

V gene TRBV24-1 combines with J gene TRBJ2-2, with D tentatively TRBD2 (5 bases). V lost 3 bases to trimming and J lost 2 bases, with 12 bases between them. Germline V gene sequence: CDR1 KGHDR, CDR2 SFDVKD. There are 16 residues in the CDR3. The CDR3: CATSDEVSGNTGELFF. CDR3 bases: TGTGCCACCAGTGATGAGGTATCGGGAAACACCGGGGAGCTGTTTTTT.

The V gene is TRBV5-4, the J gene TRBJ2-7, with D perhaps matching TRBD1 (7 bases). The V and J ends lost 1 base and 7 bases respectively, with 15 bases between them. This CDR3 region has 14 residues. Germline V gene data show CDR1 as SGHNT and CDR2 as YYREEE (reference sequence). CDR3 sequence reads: CASSLQGRGEEQYF. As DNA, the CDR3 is TGTGCCAGCAGCTTGCAGGGCAGGGGGGAAGAGCAGTACTTC.

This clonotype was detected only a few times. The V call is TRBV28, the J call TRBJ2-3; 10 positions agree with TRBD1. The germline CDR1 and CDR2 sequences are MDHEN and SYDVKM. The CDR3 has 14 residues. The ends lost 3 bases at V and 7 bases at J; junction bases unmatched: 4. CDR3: CASSLDRGANTQYF. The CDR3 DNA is TGTGCCAGCAGTTTGGACAGGGGGGCTAATACGCAGTATTTT.

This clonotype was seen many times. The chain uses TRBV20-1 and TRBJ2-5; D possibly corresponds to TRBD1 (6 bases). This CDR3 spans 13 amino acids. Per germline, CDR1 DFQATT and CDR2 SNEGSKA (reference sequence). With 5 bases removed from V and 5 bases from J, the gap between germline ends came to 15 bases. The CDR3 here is CSAPEQGGETQYF. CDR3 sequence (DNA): TGCAGTGCTCCGGAACAGGGCGGCGAGACCCAGTACTTC.

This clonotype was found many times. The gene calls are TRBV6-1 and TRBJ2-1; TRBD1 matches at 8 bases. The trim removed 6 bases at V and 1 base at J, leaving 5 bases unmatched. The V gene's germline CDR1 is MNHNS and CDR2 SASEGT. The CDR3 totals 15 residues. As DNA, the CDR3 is TGTGCCAGCAGAAAAAACAGGGGGTCCTACAATGAGCAGTTCTTC. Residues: CASRKNRGSYNEQFF.

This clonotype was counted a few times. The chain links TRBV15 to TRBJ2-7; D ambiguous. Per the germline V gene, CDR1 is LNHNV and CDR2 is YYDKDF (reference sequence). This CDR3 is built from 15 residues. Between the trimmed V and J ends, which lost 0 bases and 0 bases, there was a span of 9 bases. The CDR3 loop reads CATSRDLSSSYEQYF. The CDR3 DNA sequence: TGTGCCACCAGCAGAGATCTCAGTAGCTCCTACGAGCAGTACTTC. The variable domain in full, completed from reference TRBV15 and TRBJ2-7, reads DAMVIQNPRYQVTQFGKPVTLSCSQTLNHNVMYWYQQKSSQAPKLLFHYYDKDFNNEADTPDNFQSRRPNTSFCFLDIRSPGLGDTAMYLCATSRDLSSSYEQYFGPGTRLTVT.

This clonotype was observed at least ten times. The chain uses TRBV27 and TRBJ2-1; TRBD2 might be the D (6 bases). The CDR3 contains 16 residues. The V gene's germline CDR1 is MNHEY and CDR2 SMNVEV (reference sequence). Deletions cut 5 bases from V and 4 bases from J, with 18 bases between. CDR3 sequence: CASSPIYRGRYNEQFF. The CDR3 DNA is TGTGCCAGCAGTCCGATATATCGAGGGAGGTACAATGAGCAGTTCTTC.

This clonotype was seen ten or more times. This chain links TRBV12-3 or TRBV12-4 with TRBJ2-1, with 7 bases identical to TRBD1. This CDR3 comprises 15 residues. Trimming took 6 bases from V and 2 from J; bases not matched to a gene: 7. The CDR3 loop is CASRFPGGPYNEQFF. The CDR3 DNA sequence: TGTGCCAGCAGATTTCCAGGGGGTCCCTACAATGAGCAGTTCTTC.

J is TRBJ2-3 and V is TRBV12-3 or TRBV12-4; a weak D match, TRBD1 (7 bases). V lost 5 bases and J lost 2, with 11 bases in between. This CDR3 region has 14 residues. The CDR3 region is CASSPRGVTDTQYF. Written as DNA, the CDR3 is TGTGCCAGCAGTCCCAGGGGGGTCACAGATACGCAGTATTTT.

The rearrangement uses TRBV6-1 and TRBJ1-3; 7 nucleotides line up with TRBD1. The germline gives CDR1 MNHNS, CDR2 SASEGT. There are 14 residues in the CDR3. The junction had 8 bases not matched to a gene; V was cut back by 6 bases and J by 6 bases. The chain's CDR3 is CASSKTGTENTIYF. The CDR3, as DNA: TGTGCCAGCAGCAAAACCGGGACAGAAAACACCATATATTTT.

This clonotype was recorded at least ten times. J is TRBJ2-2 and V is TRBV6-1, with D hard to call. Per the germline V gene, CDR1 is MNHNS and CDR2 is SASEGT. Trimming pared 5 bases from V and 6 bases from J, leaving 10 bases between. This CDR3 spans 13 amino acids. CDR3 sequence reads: CASSYGWSGELFF. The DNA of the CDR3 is TGTGCCAGCAGTTATGGGTGGTCCGGGGAGCTGTTTTTT.

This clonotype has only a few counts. The CDR3 protein is CASSQGDHRETQYF. DNA of the CDR3: TGCGCCAGCAGCCAAGGGGACCATCGGGAGACCCAGTACTTC. The chain couples TRBV4-1 to TRBJ2-5; D may be TRBD1 or TRBD2 (5 bases each). Trimming pared 1 base from V and 5 bases from J, leaving 11 bases between. Germline V gives CDR1 MGHRA, CDR2 YSYEKL. CDR3 size: 14 residues.

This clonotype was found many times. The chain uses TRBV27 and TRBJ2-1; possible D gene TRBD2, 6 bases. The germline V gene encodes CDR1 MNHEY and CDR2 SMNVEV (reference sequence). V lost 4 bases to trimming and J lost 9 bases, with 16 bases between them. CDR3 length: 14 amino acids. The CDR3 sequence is CASSSLGGFGEQFF. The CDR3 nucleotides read TGTGCCAGCAGTTCATTAGGAGGGTTCGGTGAGCAGTTCTTC.

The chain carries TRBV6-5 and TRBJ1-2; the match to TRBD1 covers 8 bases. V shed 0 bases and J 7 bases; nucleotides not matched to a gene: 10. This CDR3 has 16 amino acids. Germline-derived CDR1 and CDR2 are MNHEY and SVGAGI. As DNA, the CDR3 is TGTGCCAGCAGTTACTCGTCCAGAGGACAGGGTTTTGGCTACACCTTC. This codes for CASSYSSRGQGFGYTF.

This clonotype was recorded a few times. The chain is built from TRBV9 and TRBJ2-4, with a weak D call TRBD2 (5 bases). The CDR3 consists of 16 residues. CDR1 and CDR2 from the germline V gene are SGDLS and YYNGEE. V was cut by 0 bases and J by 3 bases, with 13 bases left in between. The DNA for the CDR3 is TGTGCCAGCAGCGTAGAGGGAGACACGCTCAAAAACATTCAGTACTTC. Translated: CASSVEGDTLKNIQYF.

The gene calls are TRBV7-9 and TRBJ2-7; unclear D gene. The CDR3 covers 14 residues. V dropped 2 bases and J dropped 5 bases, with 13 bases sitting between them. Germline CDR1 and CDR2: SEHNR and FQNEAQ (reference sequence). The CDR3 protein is CASSLSVVSDEQYF. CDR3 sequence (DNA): TGTGCCAGCAGCTTATCGGTGGTGAGCGACGAGCAGTACTTC. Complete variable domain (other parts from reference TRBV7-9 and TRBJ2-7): DTGVSQNPRHKITKRGQNVTFRCDPISEHNRLYWYRQTLGQGPEFLTYFQNEAQLEKSRLLSDRFSAERPKGSFSTLEIQRTEQGDSAMYLCASSLSVVSDEQYFGPGTRLTVT.

The CDR3 loop reads CASSQGVPRIIGLETQYF. The CDR3 DNA reads as TGTGCCAGCAGCCAAGGGGTCCCGCGTATTATAGGTTTGGAGACCCAGTACTTC. The chain couples TRBV3-1 to TRBJ2-5; D uncertain. Germline V gene lookup returns CDR1 LGHDT and CDR2 YNNKEL (reference sequence). V was cut by 1 base and J by 5 bases, with 23 bases left in between. The CDR3 consists of 18 residues.

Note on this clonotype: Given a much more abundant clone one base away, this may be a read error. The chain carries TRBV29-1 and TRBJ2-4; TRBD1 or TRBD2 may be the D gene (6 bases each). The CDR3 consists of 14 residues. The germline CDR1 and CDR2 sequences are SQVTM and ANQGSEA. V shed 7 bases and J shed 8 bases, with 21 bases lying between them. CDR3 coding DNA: TGCAGCGCCTACCTCACGGTGGAGGGGGACATTCAGTACTTC. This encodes CSAYLTVEGDIQYF.

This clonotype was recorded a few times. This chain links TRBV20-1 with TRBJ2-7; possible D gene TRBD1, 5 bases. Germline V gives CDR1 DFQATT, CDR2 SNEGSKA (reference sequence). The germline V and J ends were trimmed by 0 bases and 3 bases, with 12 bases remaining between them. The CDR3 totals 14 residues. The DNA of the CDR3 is TGCAGTGCTAGAGATGGCCAGGGCGTCTACGAGCAGTACTTC. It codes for CSARDGQGVYEQYF.

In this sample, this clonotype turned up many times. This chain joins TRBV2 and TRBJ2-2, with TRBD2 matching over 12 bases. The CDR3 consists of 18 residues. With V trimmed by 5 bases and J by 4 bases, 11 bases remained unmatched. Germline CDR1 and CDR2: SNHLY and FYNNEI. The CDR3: CASSKLAGGGGGTGELFF. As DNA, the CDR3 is TGTGCCAGCAGTAAACTAGCGGGAGGCGGAGGGGGCACCGGGGAGCTGTTTTTT.

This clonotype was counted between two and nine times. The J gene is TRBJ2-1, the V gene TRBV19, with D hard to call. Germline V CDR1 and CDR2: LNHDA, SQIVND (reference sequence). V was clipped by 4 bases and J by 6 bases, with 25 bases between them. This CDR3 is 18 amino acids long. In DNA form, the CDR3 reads TGTGCCAGTAGTACCCTCTCCGACCGGGCCATAATCTCCAATGAGCAGTTCTTC. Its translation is CASSTLSDRAIISNEQFF.

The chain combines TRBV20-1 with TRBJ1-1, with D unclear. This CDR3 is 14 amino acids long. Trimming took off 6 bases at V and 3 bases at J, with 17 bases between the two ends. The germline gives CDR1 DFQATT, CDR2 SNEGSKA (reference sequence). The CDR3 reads CSADRSQIYTEAFF. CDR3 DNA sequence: TGCAGTGCGGATCGGTCACAGATATACACTGAAGCTTTCTTT.